The clone carrying this T cell receptor (beta chain) has ten or more counts. Its specificity is unknown. A single record per CDR3 protein comes from TCRdb applying MiXCR to the 5' RACE reads. Here the sample spans 65,000 to 95,000 distinct CDR3 sequences, 5% to 6% being singletons. The V gene lost 0 bases and the J gene lost 4 bases, with 11 bases spanning the gap. The V gene's germline CDR1 is SGHRS and CDR2 YFSETQ. The CDR3 length is 16 residues. These data originate in a study of neurological immune-mediated disorders. Study-level results: HTLV-1-associated myelopathy had the most TCR clonal expansion, and multiple sclerosis had the least, less than healthy controls. CDR3 amino acid sequences found in expanded clones were never shared across subjects, suggesting private repertoires in all groups.

This clonotype was sampled from a woman aged 25 to 39 with multiple sclerosis. The sample comprised PBMCs. This chain links TRBV5-1 with TRBJ2-6; tentative D call: TRBD1 (5 bases). CDR3 bases: TGCGCCAGCAGCTTGGGCAGGGCACCCGGGGCCAACGTCCTGACTTTC. Amino acids: CASSLGRAPGANVLTF.